Reported below is one TCR beta chain. As yet, its antigen is unknown. This sample is drawn from a study of response to subunit inactivated influenza vaccine. The germline CDR1 and CDR2 sequences are SEHNR and FQNEAQ (reference sequence). The CDR3 spans 15 residues. Germline trimming cut 3 bases from V and 9 bases from J; bases unmatched to any gene: 11. Study-level findings and limits: Authors suggested few new T cells are recruited by each seasonal influenza vaccination.

TCRdb reprocessed the RT-PCR reads via MiXCR and lists one record per CDR3 protein. The table shows hundreds of thousands of distinct CDR3 sequences, with 15% to 19% occurring only once. The specimen was PBMCs from blood, collected 12 days after vaccination. The receptor was derived from a man aged 45-60 years who received an inactivated influenza vaccine. This chain connects TRBV7-9 to TRBJ2-7; 10 positions agree with TRBD2. DNA for the CDR3: TGTGCCAGCAGCTTGGTCCTAGCGGGAGATGTGGTGCAGTACTTC. Its translation is CASSLVLAGDVVQYF.